The 20 T cell receptor beta chains reported below all come from one sample, sequenced in a study of T-cell memory formation after mild COVID-19. TCRdb called the 5' RACE reads again in MiXCR, with one record for every CDR3 protein. Of 200,000 or so distinct CDR3 sequences listed, approximately 10% are singletons. Sequencing was carried out using PBMCs or a T cell subset sorted from them (not recorded which). All receptors come from a man younger than 35 who had mild COVID-19 (a few samples of this study predate the infection). Cell type and time point are not known.

The V and J genes are TRBV7-2 and TRBJ2-2; D unclear. The germline V and J ends were trimmed by 4 bases and 2 bases, with 8 bases remaining between them. Germline V gene sequence: CDR1 SGHTA, CDR2 FQGNSA. This CDR3 is 14 amino acids long. The CDR3 protein is CASSSPPNTGELFF. DNA of the CDR3: TGTGCCAGCAGCTCTCCCCCTAACACCGGGGAGCTGTTTTTT. Supplemented by reference TRBV7-2 and TRBJ2-2, the full variable domain reads GAGVSQSPSNKVTEKGKDVELRCDPISGHTALYWYRQSLGQGLEFLIYFQGNSAPDKSGLPSDRFSAERTGGSVSTLTIQRTQQEDSAVYLCASSSPPNTGELFFGEGSRLTVL.

This chain connects TRBV7-3 to TRBJ2-3, with D possibly matching TRBD2 (6 bases). The CDR3 totals 17 residues. Germline V lookup: CDR1 SGHTA, CDR2 FQGTGA. V lost 5 bases, J lost 2 bases, and 20 bases lay in between. CDR3 sequence: CASSTRDGRENTDTQYF. The CDR3 nucleotides are TGTGCCAGCAGCACCCGGGATGGGCGGGAAAACACAGATACGCAGTATTTT. Based on the CDR3 plus reference TRBV7-3 and TRBJ2-3, the full variable domain is GAGVSQTPSNKVTEKGKYVELRCDPISGHTALYWYRQSLGQGPEFLIYFQGTGAADDSGLPNDRFFAVRPEGSVSTLKIQRTERGDSAVYLCASSTRDGRENTDTQYFGPGTRLTVL.

The chain employs TRBV7-2 and TRBJ2-2; 8 bases fit TRBD2. Looked up from germline, CDR1 is SGHTA and CDR2 is FQGNSA. The CDR3 consists of 17 residues. V shed 1 base and J 1 base; nucleotides not matched to a gene: 5. The CDR3 region has the DNA TGTGCCAGCAGCTTAGGAGCGAGCGGGGGGAACACCGGGGAGCTGTTTTTT. It encodes CASSLGASGGNTGELFF.

Only a few counts were recorded for this clonotype. This chain joins TRBV7-6 and TRBJ2-5, with D perhaps TRBD1 or TRBD2 (5 bases each). The CDR3 is made up of 13 amino acids. Germline V gives CDR1 SGHVS, CDR2 FNYEAQ. V lost 5 bases and J 3 bases, leaving 10 bases between the germline ends. This chain's CDR3 is CASSGTGKETQYF. CDR3 nucleotide sequence: TGTGCCAGCAGCGGGACGGGTAAAGAGACCCAGTACTTC.

The gene calls are TRBV6-5 and TRBJ2-7, with a tentative D call TRBD1 (6 bases). V lost 2 bases and J lost 3, with 11 bases in between. The CDR3 consists of 14 residues. CDR1 and CDR2 from the germline V gene are MNHEY and SVGAGI. The CDR3 DNA reads TGTGCCAGCAGTTACGGGGGCCATGTCTACGAGCAGTACTTC. This encodes CASSYGGHVYEQYF.

A few counts support this clonotype. The CDR3 DNA is TGTGCCAGCAGCCCGGGGGTGGGGGAGACCCAGTACTTC. This codes for CASSPGVGETQYF. This chain links TRBV7-3 with TRBJ2-5, with D perhaps TRBD2 (6 bases). V was shortened by 5 bases and J by 5 bases, with 12 bases between the two germline ends. CDR1 and CDR2 (germline): SGHTA, FQGTGA. CDR3 size: 13 residues.

This clonotype has a handful of counts. The genes are TRBV14 and TRBJ1-1; the D gene is possibly TRBD1 (5 bases). V lost 4 bases and J 0 bases, leaving 6 bases between the germline ends. The CDR3 extends over 13 amino acids. The germline CDR1 and CDR2 sequences are SGHDN and FVKESK. CDR3 region: CASSRDLNTEAFF. The CDR3 DNA is TGTGCCAGCAGCCGGGACCTGAACACTGAAGCTTTCTTT.

The chain joins TRBV24-1 to TRBJ2-1; D gene ambiguous. The ends were cut back, 3 bases at V and 9 bases at J, with 8 bases in the middle. The CDR3 is 12 residues long. Germline V lookup: CDR1 KGHDR, CDR2 SFDVKD. The chain's CDR3 is CATSDQTSEQFF. The CDR3, as DNA: TGTGCCACCAGTGATCAGACCAGTGAGCAGTTCTTC.

There are a few counts of this clonotype. The rearrangement joins TRBV2 to TRBJ2-7, with D perhaps TRBD1 (6 bases). V was pared by 1 base and J by 6 bases, with 16 bases between. CDR3 length: 15 amino acids. Looked up from germline, CDR1 is SNHLY and CDR2 is FYNNEI. CDR3 DNA sequence: TGTGCCAGCAGTGAAGTGATCAGGGGAGCCACCGAGCAGTACTTC. Residues: CASSEVIRGATEQYF.

CDR3 bases: TGTGCCATCAGTGAATGGCCAGATACGCAGTATTTT. This codes for CAISEWPDTQYF. The rearrangement joins TRBV10-3 to TRBJ2-3, with unresolved D. Trimming took off 3 bases at V and 4 bases at J, with 5 bases between the two ends. The V gene's germline CDR1 is ENHRY and CDR2 SYGVKD. The CDR3 runs to 12 residues.

This clonotype was seen a few times. The chain links TRBV12-3 or TRBV12-4 to TRBJ1-1; D unclear. This CDR3 is built from 13 residues. Deletions cut 7 bases from V and 1 base from J, with 10 bases between. CDR3 sequence: CASTREKNTEAFF. The CDR3 DNA reads TGTGCCAGCACTCGGGAGAAGAACACTGAAGCTTTCTTT.

This clonotype showed up just a few times. V usage is TRBV7-2 and J usage is TRBJ1-1; tentatively, D is TRBD1 (5 bases). Germline CDR1 and CDR2: SGHTA and FQGNSA. Trimming removed 2 bases from V and 10 bases from J, with 17 bases in between. CDR3 length: 14 residues. The CDR3 sequence is CASSLPGAGRAAFF. The CDR3, as DNA: TGTGCCAGCAGCTTACCCGGGGCGGGTAGGGCAGCTTTCTTT.

The chain joins TRBV6-5 to TRBJ2-7, with 7 nucleotides matching TRBD2. V lost 6 bases, J lost 4 bases, and 12 bases stayed unmatched. CDR3 length equals 15 residues. Germline V CDR1 and CDR2: MNHEY, SVGAGI. The CDR3 spells CASSLAGDGGYEQYF. The CDR3 DNA reads TGTGCCAGCAGCTTAGCGGGTGACGGAGGATACGAGCAGTACTTC.

This clonotype was seen just once. This may arise from a read error, as a much more abundant clone is one base away. This chain uses TRBV20-1 with TRBJ2-1, with D perhaps TRBD2 (6 bases). The CDR3 runs to 13 residues. Germline CDR1 is DFQATT and CDR2 is SNEGSKA (reference sequence). The CDR3 DNA reads TGCAGCGCCCTGGGGGGTTCCACTAGTGAGCAGTTCTTC. This translates into CSALGGSTSEQFF.

This clonotype was detected ten times or more. The chain has TRBV5-1 and TRBJ2-7; 10 bases fit TRBD2. This CDR3 region has 14 residues. Germline values: CDR1 SGHRS, CDR2 YFSETQ. Trimming removed 2 bases from V and 6 bases from J; junction bases left unmatched: 5. In nucleotides, the CDR3 is TGCGCCAGCAGCTTCTTAGCGGGGGGTGGCGAGCAGTACGTC. Translation: CASSFLAGGGEQYV.

In this sample, this clonotype turned up a few times. This chain connects TRBV5-4 to TRBJ2-5; D gene ambiguous. Germline V gene lookup returns CDR1 SGHNT and CDR2 YYREEE (reference sequence). The V end was cut by 6 bases, the J end by 0 bases, with 9 bases between. The CDR3 sequence is 13 residues long. The DNA of the CDR3 is TGTGCCAGCACCCTGAAGAACCAAGAGACCCAGTACTTC. It encodes CASTLKNQETQYF.

This chain links TRBV6-5 with TRBJ1-2, with unresolved D. Germline loops: CDR1 MNHEY, CDR2 SVGAGI. The CDR3 extends over 14 amino acids. The V and J ends lost 6 bases and 4 bases respectively, with 15 bases between them. The chain's CDR3 is CASRSPHPRYGYTF. CDR3 sequence (DNA): TGTGCCAGCAGATCTCCCCACCCTCGCTATGGCTACACCTTC.

Concerning this clonotype: This clone may be a read error of a much larger clone one base away. The rearrangement joins TRBV11-2 to TRBJ2-1, with TRBD2 matching 7 bases. This CDR3 is built from 17 residues. The V gene's germline CDR1 is SGHAT and CDR2 FQNNGV. CDR3 in DNA: TGTGCCAGCAGCTTGAACCCCGGGGGGTACTCCTACACTGAGCAGTTCTTC. As protein: CASSLNPGGYSYTEQFF. The complete variable domain, with remaining parts taken from reference TRBV11-2 and TRBJ2-1, reads EAGVAQSPRYKIIEKRQSVAFWCNPISGHATLYWYQQILGQGPKLLIQFQNNGVVDDSQLPKDRFSAERLKGVDSTLKIQPAKLEDSAVYLCASSLNPGGYSYTEQFFGPGTRLTVL.

CDR3 amino acids: CASSPDRSTNYGYTF. CDR3 bases: TGTGCCAGCTCACCCGACAGATCCACTAACTATGGCTACACCTTC. The chain has TRBV18 and TRBJ1-2; tentative D call: TRBD1 (5 bases). The CDR3 runs to 15 residues. Germline V gene sequence: CDR1 KGHSH, CDR2 LQKENI. Trimming removed 3 bases from V and 0 bases from J, with 11 bases in between.

This clonotype turned up a few times. The chain uses TRBV5-4 and TRBJ1-1; D gene ambiguous. This CDR3 region has 16 residues. Trimming removed 4 bases from V and 1 base from J, with 17 bases in between. The germline V gene encodes CDR1 SGHNT and CDR2 YYREEE (reference sequence). Written as DNA, the CDR3 is TGTGCCAGCAGCCGGCGAGGACTGACGGGGAACACTGAAGCTTTCTTT. Translation: CASSRRGLTGNTEAFF.